This TCR beta chain was captured by sequencing in a study of control samples from healthy donors and cancer patients. Trimming stripped 1 base from V and 9 bases from J, with 20 bases between. Germline V gene lookup returns CDR1 SGDLS and CDR2 YYNGEE. CDR3 length equals 17 residues. Sequenced by immunoSEQ multiplex PCR; TCRdb stores in-frame clones only, minus some. The sample yields under 200,000 clones, 88% seen once. This TCR was recovered from a woman aged 25 to 39 in good health. Sequencing was performed on blood. V and J are TRBV9 and TRBJ1-6, with D tentatively TRBD1 (6 bases). The CDR3 nucleotides are TGTGCCAGCAGCGTATCGCACAGGGCTTCACCTATTTCACCCCTCCACTTT. Protein sequence: CASSVSHRASPISPLHF.